The 32 T cell receptor beta chains reported below all come from one sample, sequenced in a study of T cell repertoires in cytomegalovirus infection. In TCRdb, the reads were re-called with MiXCR into one record per CDR3 protein. Of 200,000 to 300,000 distinct CDR3 sequences in the sample, roughly 9.1% are singletons; the top ten hold over 12%. Material: PBMCs. These receptors were taken from a human donor in good health (CMV status not recorded). Some clones in this sample may be carry-over from other donors' samples.

This clonotype showed up many times. The chain employs TRBV3-1 and TRBJ1-4; no firm D call. V lost 4 bases and J 0 bases, leaving 6 bases between the germline ends. Germline V CDR1 and CDR2: LGHDT, YNNKEL (reference sequence). The CDR3 has 14 amino acids. The CDR3 region is CASSPRTTNEKLFF. In DNA, the CDR3 is TGTGCCAGCAGCCCCCGGACAACTAATGAAAAACTGTTTTTT.

This clonotype was counted at least ten times. The gene calls are TRBV28 and TRBJ1-4; D gene ambiguous. V lost 4 bases, J lost 12 bases, and 9 bases lay in between. CDR3 length equals 11 residues. From germline, CDR1 is MDHEN and CDR2 SYDVKM. DNA of the CDR3: TGTGCCAGCAGTTCAAGGATGGAACTGTTTTTT. Residues: CASSSRMELFF. The full variable domain, its missing parts supplied by reference TRBV28 and TRBJ1-4, is DVKVTQSSRYLVKRTGEKVFLECVQDMDHENMFWYRQDPGLGLRLIYFSYDVKMKEKGDIPEGYSVSREKKERFSLILESASTNQTSMYLCASSSRMELFFGSGTQLSVL.

This clonotype was seen repeatedly, ten times or more. The chain recombines TRBV12-3 or TRBV12-4 with TRBJ1-1, with 7 positions matching TRBD1. This CDR3 has 13 residues. The trim removed 5 bases at V and 3 bases at J, leaving 3 bases unmatched. CDR3 nucleotides: TGTGCCAGCAGTATGGGACAGTACACTGAAGCTTTCTTT. Translation: CASSMGQYTEAFF.

This clonotype was observed many times. The chain uses TRBV7-8 and TRBJ2-3; a possible D gene is TRBD1 (6 bases). Trimming pared 2 bases from V and 3 bases from J, leaving 12 bases between. The V gene's germline CDR1 is SGHVS and CDR2 FQNEAQ. The CDR3 extends over 15 amino acids. The CDR3: CASSLYSGDTDTQYF. DNA for the CDR3: TGTGCCAGCAGCTTATATTCAGGGGATACAGATACGCAGTATTTT. The full variable domain, in which reference TRBV7-8 and TRBJ2-3 provide the parts outside the CDR3, is GAGVSQSPRYKVAKRGQDVALRCDPISGHVSLFWYQQALGQGPEFLTYFQNEAQLDKSGLPSDRFFAERPEGSVSTLKIQRTQQEDSAVYLCASSLYSGDTDTQYFGPGTRLTVL.

This clonotype was seen at least ten times. This rearrangement joins TRBV12-3 or TRBV12-4 to TRBJ2-2; 9 positions match TRBD1. With V trimmed by 5 bases and J by 3 bases, 7 bases remained unmatched. The CDR3 is 16 residues long. CDR3 region: CASSQGQGGHTGELFF. The CDR3 DNA is TGTGCCAGCAGTCAGGGACAGGGAGGGCACACCGGGGAGCTGTTTTTT.

This clonotype was observed a few times. The CDR3: CSARDRDRGQHYGYTF. The CDR3 DNA reads as TGCAGTGCTAGAGACAGGGACAGGGGGCAACACTATGGCTACACCTTC. This rearrangement joins TRBV20-1 to TRBJ1-2; 12 nucleotides match TRBD1. V shed 0 bases and J 3 bases; nucleotides not matched to a gene: 5. The CDR3 is made up of 16 amino acids. Germline V CDR1 and CDR2: DFQATT, SNEGSKA (reference sequence).

This clonotype was counted at least ten times. This chain connects TRBV7-2 to TRBJ1-5, with D unclear. The CDR3 is 13 residues long. Germline loops: CDR1 SGHTA, CDR2 FQGNSA. The V end lost 7 bases, the J end lost 7 bases, and 14 bases lay between the germline ends. The chain's CDR3 is CASNQDGRQPQHF. Written as DNA, the CDR3 is TGTGCCAGCAACCAGGACGGTCGGCAGCCCCAGCATTTT.

This clonotype was detected many times. The genes are TRBV7-2 and TRBJ2-1; TRBD1 aligns across 10 bases. CDR1 SGHTA and CDR2 FQGNSA come from the germline V gene. CDR3 length equals 15 residues. Trimming took 5 bases from V and 1 from J; bases not matched to a gene: 2. The CDR3 protein is CASSRDRGSYNEQFF. CDR3 bases: TGTGCCAGCAGCAGGGACAGGGGATCCTACAATGAGCAGTTCTTC.

This clonotype was observed a few times. The chain links TRBV6-5 to TRBJ1-5; tentative D call: TRBD1 (5 bases). Trimming left V 6 bases short and J 10 bases short, with 16 bases between. Germline lookup yields CDR1 MNHEY and CDR2 SVGAGI. CDR3 size: 13 residues. The CDR3 DNA reads as TGTGCCAGCAGAGGTAGGGGATCGGGCCCCCAGCATTTT. Translating it yields CASRGRGSGPQHF.

This clonotype was seen a handful of times. As DNA, the CDR3 is TGTGCCAGCAGCTTCCGGGGGGGATCCAAATACGGGACCCAGTACTTC. Protein: CASSFRGGSKYGTQYF. The chain joins TRBV7-2 to TRBJ2-5; TRBD2 agrees at 8 bases. Germline lookup yields CDR1 SGHTA and CDR2 FQGNSA. V was pared by 3 bases and J by 7 bases, with 13 bases of the junction left unmatched. This CDR3 has 16 residues.

This clonotype was detected many times. The V call is TRBV7-2, the J call TRBJ2-7; D possibly corresponds to TRBD1 (5 bases). V was shortened by 5 bases and J by 4 bases, with 15 bases between the two germline ends. The CDR3 is made up of 14 amino acids. CDR1 SGHTA and CDR2 FQGNSA come from the germline V gene. CDR3 protein: CASSDQGLSYEQYF. The CDR3 DNA is TGTGCCAGCAGCGATCAGGGCTTGTCGTACGAGCAGTACTTC.

This clonotype came up a few times. The rearrangement links TRBV29-1 to TRBJ2-7, with D maybe TRBD1 (6 bases). Germline lookup yields CDR1 SQVTM and CDR2 ANQGSEA. CDR3 length: 13 amino acids. With 5 bases removed from V and 2 bases from J, the gap between germline ends came to 13 bases. The CDR3 sequence: CSVPGQTTYEQYF. CDR3 bases: TGCAGCGTTCCAGGACAGACTACCTACGAGCAGTACTTC.

V usage is TRBV11-2 and J usage is TRBJ2-4, with D uncertain. The CDR3 consists of 15 residues. Germline CDR1 and CDR2: SGHAT and FQNNGV. V was cut by 1 base and J by 5 bases, with 12 bases left in between. The CDR3: CASSLGARPENIQYF. The CDR3 region has the DNA TGTGCCAGCAGCTTAGGGGCCCGCCCGGAAAACATTCAGTACTTC.

This rearrangement joins TRBV7-9 to TRBJ1-2; D uncertain. The CDR3 is 12 residues long. Trimming removed 5 bases at V and 6 bases at J, with 10 bases between. Germline assignment: CDR1 SEHNR and CDR2 FQNEAQ (reference sequence). The CDR3 region has the DNA TGTGCCAGCAGCGACACCCCGGATGGCTACACCTTC. Protein sequence: CASSDTPDGYTF. Supplemented by reference TRBV7-9 and TRBJ1-2, the full variable domain reads DTGVSQNPRHKITKRGQNVTFRCDPISEHNRLYWYRQTLGQGPEFLTYFQNEAQLEKSRLLSDRFSAERPKGSFSTLEIQRTEQGDSAMYLCASSDTPDGYTFGSGTRLTVV.

This clonotype occurred many times. As DNA, the CDR3 is TGTGCCAGCAGCACTTGGGACAGGGGGTGGGAGACCCAGTACTTC. It is translated as CASSTWDRGWETQYF. The chain has TRBV7-2 and TRBJ2-5, with TRBD1 identical over 11 bases. The ends lost 5 bases at V and 5 bases at J; junction bases unmatched: 7. The CDR3 has 15 residues. CDR1 SGHTA and CDR2 FQGNSA come from the germline V gene.

This clonotype has at least ten counts. This rearrangement joins TRBV7-2 to TRBJ2-1; 10 bases line up with TRBD2. V lost 5 bases, J lost 8 bases, and 21 bases stayed unmatched. There are 19 residues in the CDR3. Germline assignment: CDR1 SGHTA and CDR2 FQGNSA. CDR3 DNA: TGTGCCAGCAGCCCAGTGGCTAGCGGGAGAGAGGGGTTTACCCATGAGCAGTTCTTC. Its translation: CASSPVASGREGFTHEQFF.

This clonotype has ten or more counts. The rearrangement links TRBV7-2 to TRBJ2-3; D call uncertain. The germline gives CDR1 SGHTA, CDR2 FQGNSA. The length of the CDR3 is 16 residues. Trimming cost V 4 bases and J 0 bases, with 14 bases left between them. The CDR3 spells CASSSERFFSTDTQYF. Here the CDR3 DNA reads TGTGCCAGCAGCTCCGAAAGGTTTTTTAGCACAGATACGCAGTATTTT.

In this sample, this clonotype turned up many times. The chain links TRBV7-6 to TRBJ2-5; TRBD1 matches 8 bases. The trim removed 6 bases at V and 3 bases at J, leaving 0 bases unmatched. Per germline, CDR1 SGHVS and CDR2 FNYEAQ. CDR3 length equals 12 residues. CDR3 DNA: TGTGCCAGCAGGACAGGGGAAGAGACCCAGTACTTC. The encoded protein is CASRTGEETQYF.

Written as DNA, the CDR3 is TGTGCCACCAGCCAGGGGGCGCGGGAGACCCAGTACTTC. Protein product: CATSQGARETQYF. The chain combines TRBV15 with TRBJ2-5; 8 bases are shared with TRBD1. V dropped 5 bases and J dropped 5; count of bases not matched to a gene: 4. The CDR3 spans 13 residues. CDR1 and CDR2 (germline): LNHNV, YYDKDF (reference sequence). Using reference TRBV15 and TRBJ2-5 for the parts outside the CDR3, the full variable domain is DAMVIQNPRYQVTQFGKPVTLSCSQTLNHNVMYWYQQKSSQAPKLLFHYYDKDFNNEADTPDNFQSRRPNTSFCFLDIRSPGLGDTAMYLCATSQGARETQYFGPGTRLLVL.

The chain carries TRBV11-3 and TRBJ1-1; no clear D. The CDR3 length is 15 residues. V lost 3 bases, J lost 4 bases, and 15 bases lay in between. CDR1 is SGHNT, CDR2 YENEEA, per germline. As DNA, the CDR3 is TGTGCCAGCAGCTTGGTCCTGGGAGGGAGCACTGAAGCTTTCTTT. It yields the protein CASSLVLGGSTEAFF.

This clonotype was seen ten or more times. The chain joins TRBV7-2 to TRBJ1-2; D possibly corresponds to TRBD1 (5 bases). V lost 1 base and J 8 bases, leaving 11 bases between the germline ends. CDR3 length equals 13 residues. Germline V gene sequence: CDR1 SGHTA, CDR2 FQGNSA. This CDR3 reads CASSLVGEGGYTF. CDR3 bases: TGTGCCAGCAGCTTAGTGGGGGAGGGCGGCTACACCTTC.

The chain couples TRBV2 to TRBJ1-5; D unclear. The CDR3 has 17 residues. With 4 bases removed from V and 6 bases from J, the gap between germline ends came to 22 bases. Germline loops: CDR1 SNHLY, CDR2 FYNNEI. CDR3 bases: TGTGCCAGCAGTGCTCCTCTTACGCAACCCCAAAGTCAGCCCCAGCATTTT. Its protein is CASSAPLTQPQSQPQHF. Complete variable domain (other parts from reference TRBV2 and TRBJ1-5): EPEVTQTPSHQVTQMGQEVILRCVPISNHLYFYWYRQILGQKVEFLVSFYNNEISEKSEIFDDQFSVERPDGSNFTLKIRSTKLEDSAMYFCASSAPLTQPQSQPQHFGDGTRLSIL.

The J gene is TRBJ2-5, the V gene TRBV12-3 or TRBV12-4; no firm D call. There are 14 residues in the CDR3. V lost 1 base, J lost 8 bases, and 14 bases lay in between. The CDR3 DNA reads TGTGCCAGCAGTTTAGTCAAGCGCCCCGGAACCCAGTACTTC. Translated, it gives CASSLVKRPGTQYF.

At least ten counts were recorded for this clonotype. This chain links TRBV25-1 with TRBJ2-7, with 9 bases identical to TRBD1. J was trimmed by 5 bases and V by 8 bases; bases with no gene match: 7. The CDR3 loop spans 13 amino acids. Germline CDR1 reads MGHDK; CDR2 reads SYGVNS. The CDR3 region is CASGGTGIHEQYF. Here the CDR3 DNA reads TGTGCCAGCGGGGGGACAGGGATACACGAGCAGTACTTC.

The gene calls are TRBV4-2 and TRBJ1-6; perhaps TRBD1 as D (5 bases). The CDR3 contains 16 residues. V lost 0 bases to trimming and J lost 6 bases, with 12 bases between them. Per germline, CDR1 LGHNA and CDR2 YNFKEQ. CDR3 residues: CASSQDTRVSNSPLHF. CDR3 bases: TGTGCCAGCAGCCAAGATACCAGGGTTTCTAATTCACCCCTCCACTTT.

This clonotype was counted many times. The chain combines TRBV12-3 or TRBV12-4 with TRBJ2-7; 10 positions agree with TRBD1. The V segment lost 1 base and the J segment 5 bases; nucleotides outside the gene matches: 5. The CDR3 totals 15 residues. The CDR3 DNA reads TGTGCCAGCAGTTTAGGACAGGGGGCAAGAGACGAGCAGTACTTC. Its translation: CASSLGQGARDEQYF.

The rearrangement links TRBV20-1 to TRBJ1-1; TRBD1 is a possible D gene (6 bases). CDR1 is DFQATT, CDR2 SNEGSKA, per germline (reference sequence). V shed 8 bases and J shed 7 bases, with 17 bases lying between them. The CDR3 runs 12 residues. The CDR3 reads CSPRGGQGEAFF. The CDR3 region has the DNA TGCAGTCCGCGTGGGGGACAAGGTGAAGCTTTCTTT.

The V gene is TRBV5-1, the J gene TRBJ2-2; D unclear. Germline V gene lookup returns CDR1 SGHRS and CDR2 YFSETQ. V lost 4 bases and J 9 bases, leaving 10 bases between the germline ends. This CDR3 contains 12 residues. CDR3 DNA sequence: TGCGCCAGCAGCCGCATACAGCGGGAGCTGTTTTTT. Encoded protein: CASSRIQRELFF. Filled out from reference TRBV5-1 and TRBJ2-2, the complete variable domain reads KAGVTQTPRYLIKTRGQQVTLSCSPISGHRSVSWYQQTPGQGLQFLFEYFSETQRNKGNFPGRFSGRQFSNSRSEMNVSTLELGDSALYLCASSRIQRELFFGEGSRLTVL.

This clonotype was picked up many times. The chain employs TRBV12-3 or TRBV12-4 and TRBJ1-1; D not certain. The CDR3 loop spans 12 amino acids. V was shortened by 7 bases and J by 1 base, with 7 bases between the two germline ends. CDR3 coding DNA: TGTGCCAGCAACAGAGGGAACACTGAAGCTTTCTTT. Translating it yields CASNRGNTEAFF.

This clonotype was found many times. The chain uses TRBV7-2 and TRBJ1-2; the match to TRBD1 covers 10 bases. V shed 6 bases, J shed 8 bases, and the junction held 12 bases outside the gene matches. This CDR3 is 15 amino acids long. Germline loops: CDR1 SGHTA, CDR2 FQGNSA. CDR3 sequence: CASRGGTGVREGYTF. The CDR3, as DNA: TGTGCCAGCAGGGGGGGGACAGGGGTTAGAGAAGGCTACACCTTC.

This clonotype was picked up many times. CDR3 in amino acids: CASSLVASPNTGELFF. The CDR3 nucleotides read TGTGCCAGCAGCTTAGTCGCTAGTCCCAACACCGGGGAGCTGTTTTTT. The chain has TRBV7-6 and TRBJ2-2; D is uncertain. Germline V gives CDR1 SGHVS, CDR2 FNYEAQ. Trimming took off 1 base at V and 2 bases at J, with 11 bases between the two ends. This CDR3 spans 16 amino acids.

This clonotype was detected only a few times. The J gene is TRBJ1-3, the V gene TRBV28; D unclear. The CDR3 covers 14 residues. The V end lost 2 bases, the J end lost 2 bases, and 7 bases lay between the germline ends. Germline V gene lookup returns CDR1 MDHEN and CDR2 SYDVKM. The DNA of the CDR3 is TGTGCCAGCAGTTTACTAGGAGCTGGAAACACCATATATTTT. It yields the protein CASSLLGAGNTIYF.